This TCR beta chain derives from a study of blood T cell repertoires in COVID-19. Study-level background: Researchers got acute and convalescent COVID-19 samples from the United States, Italy and Spain. Sample material is recorded as cDNA or gDNA derived from T cells, B-cell-depleted T cells, or PBMCs.

This clone has only a few counts. TCRdb keeps only in-frame clones here, not all; method: immunoSEQ multiplex PCR. The sample carries approximately 150,000 clones, around nine tenths recorded once. Trimming cost V 4 bases and J 2 bases, with 9 bases left between them. Germline V gene sequence: CDR1 SGHAT, CDR2 FQNNGV. CDR3 length equals 14 residues. This rearrangement joins TRBV11-2 to TRBJ1-3; D is uncertain. The source material was peripheral blood. The clonotype was recovered from a man aged 45-65 years who had recovered from COVID-19. The CDR3 coding sequence is TGTGCCAGCAGCTACGCGACTGCTGGAAACACCATATATTTT. It is translated as CASSYATAGNTIYF. The full variable domain, in which reference TRBV11-2 and TRBJ1-3 provide the parts outside the CDR3, is EAGVAQSPRYKIIEKRQSVAFWCNPISGHATLYWYQQILGQGPKLLIQFQNNGVVDDSQLPKDRFSAERLKGVDSTLKIQPAKLEDSAVYLCASSYATAGNTIYFGEGSWLTVV.